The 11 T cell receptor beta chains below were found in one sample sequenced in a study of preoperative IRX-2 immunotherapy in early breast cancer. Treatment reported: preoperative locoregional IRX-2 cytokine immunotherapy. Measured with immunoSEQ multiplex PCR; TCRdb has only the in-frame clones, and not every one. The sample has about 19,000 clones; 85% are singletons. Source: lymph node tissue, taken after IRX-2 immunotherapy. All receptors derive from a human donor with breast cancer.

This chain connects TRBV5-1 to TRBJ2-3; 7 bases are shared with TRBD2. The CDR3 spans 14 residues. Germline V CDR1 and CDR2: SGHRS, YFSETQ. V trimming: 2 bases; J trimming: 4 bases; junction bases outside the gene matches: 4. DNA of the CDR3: TGCGCCAGCAGCTTAGCGGGACCGCCAGATACGCAGTATTTT. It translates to CASSLAGPPDTQYF.

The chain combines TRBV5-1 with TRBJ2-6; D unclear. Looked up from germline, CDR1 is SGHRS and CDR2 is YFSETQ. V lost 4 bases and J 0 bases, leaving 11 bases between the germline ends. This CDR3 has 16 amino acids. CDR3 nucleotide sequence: TGCGCCAGCAGCCTTGCCCAGACCTCTGGGGCCAACGTCCTGACTTTC. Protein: CASSLAQTSGANVLTF.

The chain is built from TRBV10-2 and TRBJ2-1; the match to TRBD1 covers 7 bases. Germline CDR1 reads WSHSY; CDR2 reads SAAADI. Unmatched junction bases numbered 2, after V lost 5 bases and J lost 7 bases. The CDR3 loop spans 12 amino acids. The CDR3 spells CASSYRGNEQFF. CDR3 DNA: TGCGCCAGCAGTTACAGGGGAAATGAGCAGTTCTTC.

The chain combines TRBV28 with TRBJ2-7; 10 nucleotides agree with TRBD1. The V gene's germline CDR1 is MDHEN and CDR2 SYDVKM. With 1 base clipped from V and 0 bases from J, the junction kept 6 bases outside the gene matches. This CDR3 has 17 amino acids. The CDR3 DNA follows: TGTGCCAGCAGTTTATCTCCTTGGACAGGGGGCTCCTACGAGCAGTACTTC. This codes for CASSLSPWTGGSYEQYF. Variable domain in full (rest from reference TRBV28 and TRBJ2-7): DVKVTQSSRYLVKRTGEKVFLECVQDMDHENMFWYRQDPGLGLRLIYFSYDVKMKEKGDIPEGYSVSREKKERFSLILESASTNQTSMYLCASSLSPWTGGSYEQYFGPGTRLTVT.

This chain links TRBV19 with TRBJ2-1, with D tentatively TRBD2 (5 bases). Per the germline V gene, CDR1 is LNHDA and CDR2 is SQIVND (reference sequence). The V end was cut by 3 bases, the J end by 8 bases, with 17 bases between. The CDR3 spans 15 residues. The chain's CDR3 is CASSMATTQGHEQFF. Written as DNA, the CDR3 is TGTGCCAGTAGTATGGCGACTACCCAAGGCCATGAGCAGTTCTTC.

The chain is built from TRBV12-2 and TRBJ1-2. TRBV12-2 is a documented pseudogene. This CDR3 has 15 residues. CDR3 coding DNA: TGTGCCCCCAATAGAACGCACGGAAATCGTAAGGGCTACACCTTC. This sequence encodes CAPNRTHGNRKGYTF.

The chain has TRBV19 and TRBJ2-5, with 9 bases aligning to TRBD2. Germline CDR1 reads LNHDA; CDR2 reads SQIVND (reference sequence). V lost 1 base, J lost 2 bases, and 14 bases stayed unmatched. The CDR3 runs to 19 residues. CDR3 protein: CASSIVGRLAGTPQETQYF. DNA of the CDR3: TGTGCCAGTAGTATAGTAGGCCGCCTAGCGGGAACCCCACAAGAGACCCAGTACTTC.

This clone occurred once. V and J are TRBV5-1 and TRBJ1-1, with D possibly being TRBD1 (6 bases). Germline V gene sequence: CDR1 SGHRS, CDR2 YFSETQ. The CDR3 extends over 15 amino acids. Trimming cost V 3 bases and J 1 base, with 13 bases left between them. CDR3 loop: CASSSYRAPNTEAFF. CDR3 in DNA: TGCGCCAGCAGCTCCTACAGGGCCCCGAACACTGAAGCTTTCTTT.

The DNA for the CDR3 is TGTGCCAGTACCCCAGCAGGGAGGGCAACTAATGAAAAACTGTTTTTT. The encoded protein is CASTPAGRATNEKLFF. The chain joins TRBV19 to TRBJ1-4; weak D call: TRBD1 (5 bases). The CDR3 consists of 16 residues. Trimming shortened V by 7 bases and J by 0 bases, and 15 bases separated the two germline ends. The V gene's germline CDR1 is LNHDA and CDR2 SQIVND (reference sequence).

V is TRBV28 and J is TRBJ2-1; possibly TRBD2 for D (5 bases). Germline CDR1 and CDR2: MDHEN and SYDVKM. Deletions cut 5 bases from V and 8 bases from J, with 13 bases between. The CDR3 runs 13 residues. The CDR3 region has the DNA TGTGCCAGCAGTCTATACGAGGGCGATGAGCAGTTCTTC. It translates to CASSLYEGDEQFF.

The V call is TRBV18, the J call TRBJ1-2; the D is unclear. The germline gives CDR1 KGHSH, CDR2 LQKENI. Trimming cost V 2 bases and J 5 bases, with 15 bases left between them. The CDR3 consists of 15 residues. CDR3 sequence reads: CASSPSRNTDYGYTF. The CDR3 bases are TGTGCCAGCTCACCAAGTAGAAACACCGATTATGGCTACACCTTC.